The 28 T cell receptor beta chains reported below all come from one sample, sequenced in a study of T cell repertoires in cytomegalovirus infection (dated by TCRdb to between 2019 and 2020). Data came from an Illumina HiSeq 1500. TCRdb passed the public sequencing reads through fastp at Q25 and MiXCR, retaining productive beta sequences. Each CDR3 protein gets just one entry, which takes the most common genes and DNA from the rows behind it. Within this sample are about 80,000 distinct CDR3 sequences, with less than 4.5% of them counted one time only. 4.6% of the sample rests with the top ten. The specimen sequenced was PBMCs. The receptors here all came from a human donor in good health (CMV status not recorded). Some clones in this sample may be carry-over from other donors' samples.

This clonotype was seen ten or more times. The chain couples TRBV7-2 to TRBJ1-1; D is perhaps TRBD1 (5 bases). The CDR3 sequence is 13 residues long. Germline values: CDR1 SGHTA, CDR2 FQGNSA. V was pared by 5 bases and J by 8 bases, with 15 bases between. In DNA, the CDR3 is TGTGCCAGCAGCCCGCAGGGAGGGCCCGAAGCTTTCTTT. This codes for CASSPQGGPEAFF.

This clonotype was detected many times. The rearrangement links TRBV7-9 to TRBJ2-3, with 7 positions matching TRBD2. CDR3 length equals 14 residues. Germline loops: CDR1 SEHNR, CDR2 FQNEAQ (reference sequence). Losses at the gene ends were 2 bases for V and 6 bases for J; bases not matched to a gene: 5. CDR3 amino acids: CASSLQRGDDTQYF. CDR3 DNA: TGTGCCAGCAGCTTACAGCGGGGTGACGATACGCAGTATTTT.

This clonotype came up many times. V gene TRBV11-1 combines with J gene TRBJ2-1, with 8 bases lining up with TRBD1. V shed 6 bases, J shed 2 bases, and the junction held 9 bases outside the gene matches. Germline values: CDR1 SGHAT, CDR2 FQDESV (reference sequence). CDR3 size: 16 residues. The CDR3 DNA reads TGTGCCAGCAGATCAGGGGGCACCCGAGCCTACAATGAGCAGTTCTTC. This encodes CASRSGGTRAYNEQFF. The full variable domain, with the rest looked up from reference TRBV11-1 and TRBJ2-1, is EAEVAQSPRYKITEKSQAVAFWCDPISGHATLYWYRQILGQGPELLVQFQDESVVDDSQLPKDRFSAERLKGVDSTLKIQPAELGDSAMYLCASRSGGTRAYNEQFFGPGTRLTVL.

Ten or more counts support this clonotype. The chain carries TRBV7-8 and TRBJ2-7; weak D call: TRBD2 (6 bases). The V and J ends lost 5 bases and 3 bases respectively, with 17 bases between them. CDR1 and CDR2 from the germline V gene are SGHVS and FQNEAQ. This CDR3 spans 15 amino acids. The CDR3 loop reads CASSLAGTGDYEQYF. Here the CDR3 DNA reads TGTGCCAGCAGCCTTGCTGGGACGGGGGACTACGAGCAGTACTTC.

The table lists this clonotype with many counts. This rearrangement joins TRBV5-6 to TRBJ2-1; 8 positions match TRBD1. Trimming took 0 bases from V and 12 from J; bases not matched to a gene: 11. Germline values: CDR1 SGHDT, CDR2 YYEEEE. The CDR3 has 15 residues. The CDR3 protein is CASSLVSRTGYGQFF. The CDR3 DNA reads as TGTGCCAGCAGCTTGGTGTCTCGGACAGGGTATGGGCAGTTCTTC. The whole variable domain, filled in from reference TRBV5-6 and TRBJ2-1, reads DAGVTQSPTHLIKTRGQQVTLRCSPKSGHDTVSWYQQALGQGPQFIFQYYEEEERQRGNFPDRFSGHQFPNYSSELNVNALLLGDSALYLCASSLVSRTGYGQFFGPGTRLTVL.

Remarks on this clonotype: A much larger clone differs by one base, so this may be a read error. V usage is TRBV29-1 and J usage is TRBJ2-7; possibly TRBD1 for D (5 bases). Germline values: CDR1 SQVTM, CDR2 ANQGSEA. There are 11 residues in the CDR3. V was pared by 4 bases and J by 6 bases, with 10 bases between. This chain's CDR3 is CSVVRGFEQYF. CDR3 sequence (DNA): TGCAGCGTTGTAAGGGGATTCGAGCAGTACTTC.

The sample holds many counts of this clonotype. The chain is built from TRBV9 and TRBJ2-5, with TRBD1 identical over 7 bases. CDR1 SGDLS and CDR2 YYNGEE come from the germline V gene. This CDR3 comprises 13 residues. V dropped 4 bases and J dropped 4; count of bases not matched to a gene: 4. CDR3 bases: TGTGCCAGCAGCACCGGACAGGCAGAGACCCAGTACTTC. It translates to CASSTGQAETQYF.

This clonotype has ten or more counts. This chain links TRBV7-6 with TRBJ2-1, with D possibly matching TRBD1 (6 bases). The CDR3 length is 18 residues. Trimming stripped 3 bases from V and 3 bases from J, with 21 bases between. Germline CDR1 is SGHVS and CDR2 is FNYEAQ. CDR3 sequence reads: CASSFDATGPRGYNEQFF. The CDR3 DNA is TGTGCCAGCAGCTTCGATGCTACAGGGCCAAGGGGCTACAATGAGCAGTTCTTC. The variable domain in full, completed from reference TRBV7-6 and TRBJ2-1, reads GAGVSQSPRYKVTKRGQDVALRCDPISGHVSLYWYRQALGQGPEFLTYFNYEAQQDKSGLPNDRFSAERPEGSISTLTIQRTEQRDSAMYRCASSFDATGPRGYNEQFFGPGTRLTVL.

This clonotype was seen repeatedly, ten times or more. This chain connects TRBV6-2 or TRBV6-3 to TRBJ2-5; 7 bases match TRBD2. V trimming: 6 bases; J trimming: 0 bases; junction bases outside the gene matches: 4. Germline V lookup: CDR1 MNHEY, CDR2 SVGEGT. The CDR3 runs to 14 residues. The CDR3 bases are TGTGCCAGCAGCAACGGGGGGTACCAAGAGACCCAGTACTTC. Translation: CASSNGGYQETQYF.

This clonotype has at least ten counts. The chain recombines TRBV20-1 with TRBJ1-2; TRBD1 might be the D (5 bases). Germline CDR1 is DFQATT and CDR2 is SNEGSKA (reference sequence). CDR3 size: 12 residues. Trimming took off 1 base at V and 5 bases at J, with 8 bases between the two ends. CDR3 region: CSARAGTYGYTF. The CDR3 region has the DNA TGCAGTGCTAGAGCCGGGACGTATGGCTACACCTTC.

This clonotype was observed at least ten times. CDR3 nucleotide sequence: TGTGCCAGCACCCCAGGGACCTATAATTCACCCCTCCACTTT. Translating it yields CASTPGTYNSPLHF. The chain links TRBV7-2 to TRBJ1-6; D is possibly TRBD1 (5 bases). The CDR3 has 14 amino acids. Germline V gene data show CDR1 as SGHTA and CDR2 as FQGNSA. Trimming removed 7 bases at V and 2 bases at J, with 9 bases between.

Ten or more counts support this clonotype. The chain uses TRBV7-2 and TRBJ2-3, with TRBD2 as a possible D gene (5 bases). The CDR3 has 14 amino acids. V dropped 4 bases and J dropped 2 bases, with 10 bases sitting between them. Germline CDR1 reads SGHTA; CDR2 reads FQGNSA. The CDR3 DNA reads TGTGCCAGCAGCTCAAGGACTTACACAGATACGCAGTATTTT. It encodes CASSSRTYTDTQYF.

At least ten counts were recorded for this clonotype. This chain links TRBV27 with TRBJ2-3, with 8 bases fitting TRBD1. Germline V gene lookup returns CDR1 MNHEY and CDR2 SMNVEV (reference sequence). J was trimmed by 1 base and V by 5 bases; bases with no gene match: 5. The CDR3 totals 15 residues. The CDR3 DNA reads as TGTGCCAGCAGTATAGAGGGACAGGGCACAGATACGCAGTATTTT. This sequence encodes CASSIEGQGTDTQYF.

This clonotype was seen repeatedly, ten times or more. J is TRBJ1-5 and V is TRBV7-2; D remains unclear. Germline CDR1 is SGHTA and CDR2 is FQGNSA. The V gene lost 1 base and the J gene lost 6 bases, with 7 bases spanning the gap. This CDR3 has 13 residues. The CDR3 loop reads CASSLGQGQPQHF. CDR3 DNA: TGTGCCAGCAGCTTAGGGCAAGGTCAGCCCCAGCATTTT.

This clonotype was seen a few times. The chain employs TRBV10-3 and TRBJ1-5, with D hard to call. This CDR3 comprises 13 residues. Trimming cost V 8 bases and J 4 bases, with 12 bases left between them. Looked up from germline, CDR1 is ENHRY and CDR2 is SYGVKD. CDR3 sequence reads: CAISLEGNQPQHF. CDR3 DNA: TGTGCCATCTCTCTAGAGGGAAATCAGCCCCAGCATTTT.

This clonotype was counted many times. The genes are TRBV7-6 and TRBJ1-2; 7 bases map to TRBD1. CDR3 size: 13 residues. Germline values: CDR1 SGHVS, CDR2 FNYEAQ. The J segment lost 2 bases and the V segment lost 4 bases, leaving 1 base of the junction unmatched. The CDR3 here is CASSSGQNYGYTF. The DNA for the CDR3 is TGTGCCAGCAGCTCGGGACAGAACTATGGCTACACCTTC.

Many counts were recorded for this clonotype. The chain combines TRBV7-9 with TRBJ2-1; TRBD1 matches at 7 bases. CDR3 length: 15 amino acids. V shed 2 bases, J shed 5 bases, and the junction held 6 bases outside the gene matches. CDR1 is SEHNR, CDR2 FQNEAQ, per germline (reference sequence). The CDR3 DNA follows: TGTGCCAGCAGCTTATCCGAGACAGGGAACAATGAGCAGTTCTTC. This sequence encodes CASSLSETGNNEQFF.

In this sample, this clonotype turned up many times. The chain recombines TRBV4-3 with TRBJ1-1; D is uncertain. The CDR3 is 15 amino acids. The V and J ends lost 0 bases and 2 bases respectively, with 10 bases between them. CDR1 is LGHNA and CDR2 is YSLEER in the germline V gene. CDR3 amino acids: CASSQDQSGNTEAFF. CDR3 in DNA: TGCGCCAGCAGCCAAGATCAATCGGGAAACACTGAAGCTTTCTTT.

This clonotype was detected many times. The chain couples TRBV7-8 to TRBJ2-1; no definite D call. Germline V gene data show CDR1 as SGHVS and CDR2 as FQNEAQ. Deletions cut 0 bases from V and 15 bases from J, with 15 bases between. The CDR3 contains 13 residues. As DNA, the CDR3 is TGTGCCAGCAGCTTAGCTGACCTGCACAAGGGGTTCTTC. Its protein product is CASSLADLHKGFF.

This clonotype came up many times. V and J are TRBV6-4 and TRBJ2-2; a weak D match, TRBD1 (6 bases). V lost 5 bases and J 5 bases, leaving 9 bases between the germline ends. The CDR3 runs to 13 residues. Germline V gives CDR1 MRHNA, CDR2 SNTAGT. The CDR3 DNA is TGTGCCAGCAGTCATACAGGGACCGGGGAGCTGTTTTTT. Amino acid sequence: CASSHTGTGELFF.

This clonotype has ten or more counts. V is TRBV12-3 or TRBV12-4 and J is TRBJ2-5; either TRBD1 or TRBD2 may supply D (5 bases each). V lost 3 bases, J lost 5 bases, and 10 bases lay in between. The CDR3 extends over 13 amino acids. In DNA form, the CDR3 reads TGTGCCAGCAGTTTCCGGGGCCGGGAGACCCAGTACTTC. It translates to CASSFRGRETQYF.

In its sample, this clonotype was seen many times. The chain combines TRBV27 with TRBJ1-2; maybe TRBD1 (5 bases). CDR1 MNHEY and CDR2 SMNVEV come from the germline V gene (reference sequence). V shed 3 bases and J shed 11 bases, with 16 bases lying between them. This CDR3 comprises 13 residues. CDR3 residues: CASSFWQGGFYTF. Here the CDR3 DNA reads TGTGCCAGCAGTTTCTGGCAGGGAGGTTTTTACACCTTC.

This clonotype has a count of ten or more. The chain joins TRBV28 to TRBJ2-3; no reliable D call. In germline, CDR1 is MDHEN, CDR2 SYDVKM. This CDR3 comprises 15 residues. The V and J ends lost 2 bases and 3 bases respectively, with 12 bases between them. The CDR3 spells CASSLASYGTDTQYF. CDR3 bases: TGTGCCAGCAGTTTAGCTTCCTACGGGACAGATACGCAGTATTTT.

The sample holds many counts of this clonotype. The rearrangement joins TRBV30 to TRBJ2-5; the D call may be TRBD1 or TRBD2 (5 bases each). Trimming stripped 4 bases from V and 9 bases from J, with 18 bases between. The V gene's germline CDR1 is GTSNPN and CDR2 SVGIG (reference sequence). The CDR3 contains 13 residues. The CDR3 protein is CAWNPGPEGPQYF. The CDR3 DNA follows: TGTGCCTGGAATCCGGGACCAGAGGGACCCCAGTACTTC.

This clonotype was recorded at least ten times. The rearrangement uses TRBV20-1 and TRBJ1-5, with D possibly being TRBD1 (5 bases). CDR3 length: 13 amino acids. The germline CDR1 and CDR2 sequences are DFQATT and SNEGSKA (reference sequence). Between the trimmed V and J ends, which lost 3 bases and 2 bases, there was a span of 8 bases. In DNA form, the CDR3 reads TGCAGTGCTAGTATACAGGGCAATCAGCCCCAGCATTTT. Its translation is CSASIQGNQPQHF.

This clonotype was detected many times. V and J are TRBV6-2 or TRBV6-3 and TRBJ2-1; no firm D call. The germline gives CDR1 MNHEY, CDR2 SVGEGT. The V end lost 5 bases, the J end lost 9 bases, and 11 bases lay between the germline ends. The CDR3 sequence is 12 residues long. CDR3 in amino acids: CASSDRFSEQFF. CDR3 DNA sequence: TGTGCCAGCAGTGACCGATTTAGTGAGCAGTTCTTC.

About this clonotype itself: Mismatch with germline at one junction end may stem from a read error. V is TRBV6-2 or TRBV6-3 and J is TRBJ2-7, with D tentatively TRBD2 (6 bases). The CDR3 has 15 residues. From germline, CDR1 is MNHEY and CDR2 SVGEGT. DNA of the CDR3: TGTTCCAGCAGCCGTCCTGCAGCGGGTTACTACGAGCAGTCCTTC. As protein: CSSSRPAAGYYEQSF.

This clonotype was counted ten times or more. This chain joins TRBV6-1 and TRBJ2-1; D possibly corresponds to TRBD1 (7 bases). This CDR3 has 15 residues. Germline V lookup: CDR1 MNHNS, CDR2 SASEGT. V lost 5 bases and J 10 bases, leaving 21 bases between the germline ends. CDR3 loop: CASSSPRQGGREQFF. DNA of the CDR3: TGTGCCAGCAGTTCCCCTCGCCAGGGGGGTCGAGAGCAGTTCTTC.